This TCR beta chain was sequenced for a study of shared clonotypes between healthy human individuals. In this sample, this clone turned up once. This CDR3 contains 14 residues. From germline, CDR1 is SNHLY and CDR2 FYNNEI. The V end was cut by 1 base, the J end by 1 base, with 7 bases between. DNA at around 210 ng, some 31,000 T cell genomes, went into sorted-subset replicate PCRs. Per the authors' pipeline: In the immunoSEQ data, sequences were junction-only and lacked quality scores, so filtering differed. Clones were sequenced by immunoSEQ multiplex PCR, and TCRdb holds only the in-frame ones, with some missing. V, J and clone size reflect that table, while D and trimming were determined from the DNA. The profile shows 190,000 or so clones, over 50% of them singletons.

The chain employs TRBV2 and TRBJ2-5; D is undetermined. The receptor's source is a man aged 30 to 39 in good health. Material: memory CD4+ T cells sorted from blood. Stated subset: CD45RA-negative fraction. The CDR3 bases are TGTGCCAGCAGTGAAGACTCAGTCCAAGAGACCCAGTACTTC. This sequence encodes CASSEDSVQETQYF.